Included here is one T cell receptor beta chain sequence, with context. The authors' processing: Amplification from reference gene primers served as the basis for estimated nucleated cell counts. TCRdb's table, derived via immunoSEQ multiplex PCR, lists solely in-frame clones and lacks some. Clone size and the V and J calls come from that table; the DNA yielded D and trimming. The repertoire includes about 220,000 clones, over 75% of them detected once, and 3% to 4% sits in the top ten. The data are from a study of blood T cell repertoires in COVID-19. Study details: The United States, Italy and Spain were the sources of the acute and convalescent COVID-19 samples.

The CDR3 totals 14 residues. Germline assignment: CDR1 SGHDN and CDR2 FVKESK. The V gene end was trimmed by 4 bases and the J gene end by 4 bases; junction bases not matched to a gene: 4. J is TRBJ2-1 and V is TRBV14; the match to TRBD1 covers 7 bases. The sequenced sample was PBMCs or T cells enriched from blood (not recorded which). This clonotype was obtained from a woman aged 55-70 years who had recovered from COVID-19. This CDR3 is CASSRDSTYNEQFF. Written as DNA, the CDR3 is TGTGCCAGCAGCCGGGACAGTACTTACAATGAGCAGTTCTTC.